This T cell receptor (beta chain) was recovered during a study of metastatic and nonmetastatic thyroid tumors. Remarks on this clone: Germline is not matched at one junction end, which may reflect a read error. The same CDR3 can be traced to other DNA sequences in this sample.

All patients were treatment-naive before thyroid surgery. Under the authors' procedure: Clinicopathological groups supplied CDR3 differences that were used to build a distant-metastasis classifier for papillary thyroid cancer. TCRdb reassembled clones from the PCR reads with MiXCR. Here the V and J calls rest on TCRdb's processing, not on the authors' analysis. The sample records 29,000 or so clones, 4% to 5% being singletons. The TCR comes from a female donor with papillary thyroid cancer or a benign thyroid nodule (not recorded which). Some clones in this sample may be carry-over from other donors' samples. The sequenced material came from blood.

CDR3 amino acids: CASSTGDSGAVGTGELFF. In nucleotides, the CDR3 is TGTGCCAGCAGTACCGGGGATAGCGGGGCGGTGGGCACCGGGGAGCTGTTCTTT. J is TRBJ2-2 and V is TRBV6-1; 8 bases are shared with TRBD2. Germline V gene data show CDR1 as MNHNS and CDR2 as SASEGT. The CDR3 length is 18 residues.